The clone carrying this TCR beta chain was seen a single time. The assay was immunoSEQ multiplex PCR, and TCRdb's table has in-frame clones only and misses some. There are more than 35,000 clones in the sample; roughly nine tenths occur only once, and over 0.4% lies in the top ten. The V and J ends lost 1 base and 10 bases respectively, with 5 bases between them. This CDR3 is 12 amino acids long. In germline, CDR1 is SEHNR, CDR2 FQNEAQ (reference sequence). This record comes from a study of T cell changes during pregnancy in multiple sclerosis. The sequences come from CD4+ T cells from peripheral blood mononuclear cells, collected in the third trimester of pregnancy. V and J are TRBV7-9 and TRBJ1-6, with D possibly matching TRBD1 (5 bases). This sequence was found in a female donor in good health, enrolled as a control in a pregnancy study. The CDR3 here is CASSLGGSPLHF. The CDR3, as DNA: TGTGCCAGCAGCTTAGGGGGCTCACCCCTCCACTTT. Drawing the rest from reference TRBV7-9 and TRBJ1-6, the complete variable domain is DTGVSQNPRHKITKRGQNVTFRCDPISEHNRLYWYRQTLGQGPEFLTYFQNEAQLEKSRLLSDRFSAERPKGSFSTLEIQRTEQGDSAMYLCASSLGGSPLHFGNGTRLTVT.